This is a list of T cell receptor beta chains from one sample in a study of cytomegalovirus exposure and HLA in healthy donors. The method was immunoSEQ multiplex PCR; TCRdb's version includes in-frame clones alone and lacks a portion of them. Among fewer than 200,000 clones, 87% were seen once, and the ten largest hold less than 0.3%. Sequenced sample: PBMCs. The source is a girl under three years old in good health and CMV-seronegative. Each CDR3 is given with its conserved first and last residue.

CDR3 protein: CASSDHRNGTEAFF
CDR3 length: 14
V gene: TRBV6-4
J gene: TRBJ1-1

CDR3 protein: CASSFSGAQETQYF
CDR3 length: 14
V gene: TRBV7-7
J gene: TRBJ2-5

CDR3 protein: CASSLGVARYKETQYF
CDR3 length: 16
V gene: TRBV7-6
J gene: TRBJ2-5

CDR3 protein: CASSLEGRNEKLFF
CDR3 length: 14
V gene: TRBV7-8
J gene: TRBJ1-4

CDR3 protein: CASSGGQSTDTQYF
CDR3 length: 14
V gene: TRBV6-1
J gene: TRBJ2-3

CDR3 protein: CASIERRGAGTEAFF
CDR3 length: 15
V gene: TRBV7-8
J gene: TRBJ1-1

CDR3 protein: CAIPDPGEKTQYF
CDR3 length: 13
V gene: TRBV5-1
J gene: TRBJ2-5

CDR3 protein: CASSLDPRSSSYEQYF
CDR3 length: 16
V gene: TRBV7-9
J gene: TRBJ2-7

CDR3 protein: CAWSRNEQYF
CDR3 length: 10
V gene: TRBV30
J gene: TRBJ2-7

CDR3 protein: CGVSAGGPDNEQFF
CDR3 length: 14
V gene: TRBV5-1
J gene: TRBJ2-1

CDR3 protein: CASRRLAGVTGELFF
CDR3 length: 15
V gene: TRBV2
J gene: TRBJ2-2

CDR3 protein: CASSQERGGQETQYF
CDR3 length: 15
V gene: TRBV4-2
J gene: TRBJ2-5

CDR3 protein: CASSSRTGTDTQYF
CDR3 length: 14
V gene: TRBV7-2
J gene: TRBJ2-3

CDR3 protein: CSSSGTVYGYTF
CDR3 length: 12
V gene: TRBV7-9
J gene: TRBJ1-2

CDR3 protein: CASSYRTGYEKLFF
CDR3 length: 14
V gene: TRBV6-5
J gene: TRBJ1-4

CDR3 protein: CASSLLSLTDTSEQYF
CDR3 length: 16
V gene: TRBV5-8
J gene: TRBJ2-7

CDR3 protein: CAISGREVGETQYF
CDR3 length: 14
V gene: TRBV10-3
J gene: TRBJ2-5

CDR3 protein: CAISGQGADNEQFF
CDR3 length: 14
V gene: TRBV10-3
J gene: TRBJ2-1

CDR3 protein: CASSEGDRAYGYTF
CDR3 length: 14
V gene: TRBV25-1
J gene: TRBJ1-2

CDR3 protein: CASSRGTGSEQYF
CDR3 length: 13
V gene: TRBV7-9
J gene: TRBJ2-7

CDR3 protein: CSSSDPGLGKFF
CDR3 length: 12
V gene: TRBV7-9
J gene: TRBJ2-1

CDR3 protein: CASSQEPGLAASTDTQYF
CDR3 length: 18
V gene: TRBV4-1
J gene: TRBJ2-3

CDR3 protein: CASSVDIRDTQYF
CDR3 length: 13
V gene: TRBV9
J gene: TRBJ2-3

CDR3 protein: CASSLRGKDVWLGYTEAFF
CDR3 length: 19
V gene: TRBV7-2
J gene: TRBJ1-1

CDR3 protein: CASSFTAGGYNEQFF
CDR3 length: 15
V gene: TRBV7-9
J gene: TRBJ2-1

CDR3 protein: CAWTTRGTETQYF
CDR3 length: 13
V gene: TRBV30
J gene: TRBJ2-5

CDR3 protein: CASSQGLAGVETQYF
CDR3 length: 15
V gene: TRBV5-4
J gene: TRBJ2-5

CDR3 protein: CSVVYPARGGTEAFF
CDR3 length: 15
V gene: TRBV29-1
J gene: TRBJ1-1

CDR3 protein: CASSLDGTGPYEQYF
CDR3 length: 15
V gene: TRBV7-9
J gene: TRBJ2-7

CDR3 protein: CAWSVWGGYGYTF
CDR3 length: 13
V gene: TRBV30
J gene: TRBJ1-2

CDR3 protein: CATQGRGLNTGELFF
CDR3 length: 15
V gene: TRBV6-5
J gene: TRBJ2-2

CDR3 protein: CASSNAYSTIYGYTF
CDR3 length: 15
V gene: TRBV6-4
J gene: TRBJ1-2

CDR3 protein: CASSFSGSDGYTF
CDR3 length: 13
V gene: TRBV7-9
J gene: TRBJ1-2

CDR3 protein: CASSYSGTGLDEQYF
CDR3 length: 15
V gene: TRBV6-5
J gene: TRBJ2-7

CDR3 protein: CAISGYNYNEQFF
CDR3 length: 13
V gene: TRBV10-3
J gene: TRBJ2-1

CDR3 protein: CASSPIGRGYQETQYF
CDR3 length: 16
V gene: TRBV7-3
J gene: TRBJ2-5

CDR3 protein: CASRTTGGGYNEQFF
CDR3 length: 15
V gene: TRBV13
J gene: TRBJ2-1

CDR3 protein: CASSLGPGQGVGANVLTF
CDR3 length: 18
V gene: TRBV11-1
J gene: TRBJ2-6

CDR3 protein: CASSLSAGRNSYEQYF
CDR3 length: 16
V gene: TRBV7-2
J gene: TRBJ2-7

CDR3 protein: CASSATGWVDTQYF
CDR3 length: 14
V gene: TRBV6-1
J gene: TRBJ2-3

CDR3 protein: CATNRQGSTGELFF
CDR3 length: 14
V gene: TRBV2
J gene: TRBJ2-2

CDR3 protein: CASQYSSFPYNEQFF
CDR3 length: 15
V gene: TRBV6-6
J gene: TRBJ2-1

CDR3 protein: CAISESPSRRQGRSCYEQYF
CDR3 length: 20
V gene: TRBV10-3
J gene: TRBJ2-7

CDR3 protein: CAWSLGLAGGPDEQFF
CDR3 length: 16
V gene: TRBV30
J gene: TRBJ2-1

CDR3 protein: CASSQDPRSGYTF
CDR3 length: 13
V gene: TRBV4-1
J gene: TRBJ1-2

CDR3 protein: CASSLGRGTSRDNEQFF
CDR3 length: 17
V gene: TRBV5-4
J gene: TRBJ2-1